The 26 T cell receptor beta chains below come from one sample, sequenced in a study of PD-1 blockade in classical Hodgkin lymphoma. Brentuximab vedotin exposure varied among the patients, all of whom had relapsed after autologous stem cell transplantation. Using immunoSEQ multiplex PCR, the repertoire was profiled, and TCRdb retains in-frame clones only, with some absent. The sample lists some 43,000 clones, around 83% occurring once. Here the sequenced sample was peripheral blood mononuclear cells (PBMCs), taken before the second cycle of nivolumab. Source of these receptors: a human donor with classical Hodgkin lymphoma.

The V call is TRBV19, the J call TRBJ1-3; no definite D call. The germline V gene encodes CDR1 LNHDA and CDR2 SQIVND (reference sequence). The V end lost 5 bases, the J end lost 7 bases, and 12 bases lay between the germline ends. The length of the CDR3 is 13 residues. This chain's CDR3 is CASSADDFNTIYF. The CDR3, as DNA: TGTGCCAGTAGTGCGGATGACTTCAACACCATATATTTT.

This clone has only a few counts. The chain couples TRBV19 to TRBJ1-5; D is unclear. Trimming stripped 5 bases from V and 6 bases from J, with 14 bases between. The CDR3 is 14 amino acids. In germline, CDR1 is LNHDA, CDR2 SQIVND (reference sequence). CDR3 sequence: CASSSRVGVQPQHF. CDR3 bases: TGTGCCAGTAGTTCCCGTGTGGGCGTTCAGCCCCAGCATTTT.

The V call is TRBV11-2, the J call TRBJ2-7; 9 nucleotides match TRBD2. Germline lookup yields CDR1 SGHAT and CDR2 FQNNGV. Trimming cost V 1 base and J 5 bases; bases outside gene matches: 6. This CDR3 has 15 residues. CDR3 region: CASSLVSSGTHEQYF. In nucleotides, the CDR3 is TGTGCCAGCAGCTTAGTGTCTAGCGGGACCCACGAGCAGTACTTC.

The chain has TRBV6-5 and TRBJ2-4; TRBD1 might be the D (6 bases). The CDR3 totals 13 residues. Germline V gene lookup returns CDR1 MNHEY and CDR2 SVGAGI. V lost 6 bases, J lost 1 base, and 7 bases lay in between. CDR3 DNA: TGTGCCAGCAGCACAGGGGCCAAAAACATTCAGTACTTC. Protein: CASSTGAKNIQYF.

This clone appeared a single time. This chain joins TRBV4-1 and TRBJ2-3, with D perhaps matching TRBD1 (6 bases). The CDR3 consists of 14 residues. The germline V gene has CDR1 MGHRA and CDR2 YSYEKL. The V end was cut by 4 bases, the J end by 2 bases, with 10 bases between. CDR3 sequence reads: CASSPDSYTDTQYF. The CDR3 region has the DNA TGCGCCAGCAGCCCGGACAGCTACACAGATACGCAGTATTTT.

The chain joins TRBV6-1 to TRBJ2-7, with 12 nucleotides matching TRBD2. J was trimmed by 7 bases and V by 7 bases; bases with no gene match: 11. The V gene's germline CDR1 is MNHNS and CDR2 SASEGT. The CDR3 is made up of 15 amino acids. The CDR3 loop reads CASNLPLAGGGEQYF. In nucleotides, the CDR3 is TGTGCCAGCAACCTCCCACTAGCGGGAGGAGGAGAGCAGTACTTC.

The rearrangement links TRBV5-1 to TRBJ1-3; D is unresolved. CDR1 and CDR2 (germline): SGHRS, YFSETQ. The CDR3 is made up of 12 amino acids. Trimming removed 1 base from V and 7 bases from J, with 6 bases in between. CDR3: CASSLSGNTIYF. The CDR3 bases are TGCGCCAGCAGCTTGTCCGGCAACACCATATATTTT.

This sequence joins TRBV10-3 and TRBJ2-6; 10 nucleotides align to TRBD2. The length of the CDR3 is 18 residues. V trimming: 0 bases; J trimming: 4 bases; junction bases outside the gene matches: 6. Germline V gene lookup returns CDR1 ENHRY and CDR2 SYGVKD. The CDR3 spells CAISESVAGGSGANVLTF. CDR3 nucleotide sequence: TGTGCCATCAGTGAGTCAGTAGCGGGGGGCTCGGGGGCCAACGTCCTGACTTTC.

This clone was counted a single time. The rearrangement joins TRBV2 to TRBJ1-5, with no clear D. This CDR3 spans 15 amino acids. CDR1 and CDR2 (germline): SNHLY, FYNNEI. V was pared by 4 bases and J by 0 bases, with 10 bases between. As DNA, the CDR3 is TGTGCCAGCAGTGTACAGTCGATTAGCAATCAGCCCCAGCATTTT. It encodes CASSVQSISNQPQHF.

The chain recombines TRBV4-1 with TRBJ1-3; D not resolved. Germline CDR1 reads MGHRA; CDR2 reads YSYEKL. V was clipped by 4 bases and J by 0 bases, with 16 bases between them. This CDR3 contains 17 residues. The CDR3 sequence: CASSLEPLVGSGNTIYF. CDR3 sequence (DNA): TGCGCCAGCAGCCTAGAGCCCCTCGTAGGCTCTGGAAACACCATATATTTT.

Notes on this clone: The sample contains more than one DNA sequence encoding this CDR3. The rearrangement uses TRBV6-6 and TRBJ1-1, with D unresolved. Germline V CDR1 and CDR2: MNHNY, SVGAGI (reference sequence). The CDR3 loop spans 14 amino acids. Trimming removed 0 bases at V and 8 bases at J, with 13 bases between. The CDR3 DNA follows: TGTGCCAGCAGTTACTCGATCCTGGGAGCGGAAGCTTTCTTT. Translating gives CASSYSILGAEAFF.

This clone was observed a handful of times. The rearrangement links TRBV5-1 to TRBJ1-1; D gene unclear. Germline values: CDR1 SGHRS, CDR2 YFSETQ. V was shortened by 0 bases and J by 0 bases, with 12 bases between the two germline ends. The CDR3 runs to 16 residues. The CDR3 DNA reads TGCGCCAGCAGCTTGGCTCCTAGTGGGGTGAACACTGAAGCTTTCTTT. Translated, it gives CASSLAPSGVNTEAFF.

The V gene is TRBV19, the J gene TRBJ2-6; no firm D call. The CDR3 has 14 amino acids. V was shortened by 5 bases and J by 0 bases, with 5 bases between the two germline ends. Looked up from germline, CDR1 is LNHDA and CDR2 is SQIVND (reference sequence). The CDR3 sequence: CASSYSSGANVLTF. The CDR3 DNA follows: TGTGCCAGTAGTTACAGCTCTGGGGCCAACGTCCTGACTTTC.

V and J are TRBV6-1 and TRBJ1-1; the D gene is possibly TRBD1 (6 bases). The CDR3 has 11 residues. V was trimmed by 5 bases and J by 11 bases, leaving 12 bases between them. In germline, CDR1 is MNHNS, CDR2 SASEGT. CDR3 residues: CASSSNRVAFF. In nucleotides, the CDR3 is TGTGCCAGCAGTTCTAACAGGGTCGCTTTCTTT.

This sequence joins TRBV27 and TRBJ2-3; D is ambiguous. CDR1 MNHEY and CDR2 SMNVEV come from the germline V gene (reference sequence). This CDR3 has 15 residues. Trimming left V 5 bases short and J 0 bases short, with 12 bases between. CDR3 DNA: TGTGCCAGCAGTCCAGCAGTCACTAGCACAGATACGCAGTATTTT. This codes for CASSPAVTSTDTQYF.

The rearrangement uses TRBV25-1 and TRBJ1-2, with a tentative D call TRBD1 (6 bases). Per the germline V gene, CDR1 is MGHDK and CDR2 is SYGVNS. CDR3 length: 17 amino acids. V shed 3 bases and J shed 4 bases, with 21 bases lying between them. CDR3 amino acids: CASSDGAPQGEGYGYTF. The CDR3 DNA reads as TGTGCCAGCAGTGATGGGGCCCCACAGGGAGAGGGCTATGGCTACACCTTC.

The V call is TRBV7-9, the J call TRBJ1-1, with D tentatively TRBD1 (6 bases). This CDR3 is built from 13 residues. Germline values: CDR1 SEHNR, CDR2 FQNEAQ (reference sequence). V dropped 2 bases and J dropped 8 bases, with 12 bases sitting between them. The CDR3 reads CASSLPGQLEAFF. In DNA, the CDR3 is TGTGCCAGCAGCTTACCCGGACAGTTGGAAGCTTTCTTT.

The genes are TRBV10-3 and TRBJ1-5, with D possibly TRBD1 on 5 matching bases. This CDR3 spans 15 amino acids. CDR1 is ENHRY and CDR2 is SYGVKD in the germline V gene. V gave up 3 bases and J gave up 1 base, with 10 bases separating them. The CDR3 loop is CAISEGEGSNQPQHF. The CDR3 bases are TGTGCCATCAGTGAAGGGGAGGGAAGCAATCAGCCCCAGCATTTT.

This chain links TRBV6-5 with TRBJ1-4; the match to TRBD1 covers 11 bases. Germline CDR1 reads MNHEY; CDR2 reads SVGAGI. There are 15 residues in the CDR3. V was clipped by 5 bases and J by 8 bases; unmatched bases: 7. The CDR3 sequence: CASSQSGQGVEKLFF. The CDR3 region has the DNA TGTGCCAGCAGTCAATCGGGACAGGGGGTAGAAAAACTGTTTTTT.

The chain recombines TRBV5-7 with TRBJ2-4, with D unresolved. TRBV5-7 belongs to the ORF category, with a function that is uncertain. The CDR3 totals 15 residues. Trimming cost V 0 bases and J 6 bases, with 13 bases left between them. CDR3 sequence: CASSLGAPVGNIQYF. Here the CDR3 DNA reads TGTGCCAGCAGCTTGGGGGCCCCGGTCGGAAACATTCAGTACTTC.

To note about this clone: Other nucleotide sequences from this sample produce the same CDR3. This rearrangement joins TRBV5-6 to TRBJ1-4; D is unclear. Germline V CDR1 and CDR2: SGHDT, YYEEEE. The CDR3 has 16 residues. The V end was cut by 5 bases, the J end by 4 bases, with 18 bases between. CDR3 loop: CASSPGPQAVNEKLFF. In nucleotides, the CDR3 is TGTGCCAGCAGTCCGGGCCCTCAGGCCGTTAATGAAAAACTGTTTTTT.

In its sample, this clone was seen a few times. This chain uses TRBV9 with TRBJ2-1; 8 positions match TRBD2. This CDR3 has 14 residues. The V segment lost 0 bases and the J segment 10 bases; nucleotides outside the gene matches: 6. The germline V gene has CDR1 SGDLS and CDR2 YYNGEE. The CDR3, as DNA: TGTGCCAGCAGCGTAGGCGGGGGGCCATGGGAGCAGTTCTTC. The encoded protein is CASSVGGGPWEQFF.

The CDR3 DNA follows: TGTGCCAGCAGGGGAACAGGGACTGTACGCAGGGGCTACACCTTC. Its protein is CASRGTGTVRRGYTF. The genes are TRBV6-5 and TRBJ1-2; tentative D call: TRBD1 (6 bases). The germline V and J ends were trimmed by 6 bases and 8 bases, with 22 bases remaining between them. Germline V gene lookup returns CDR1 MNHEY and CDR2 SVGAGI. The CDR3 length is 15 residues.

In its sample, this clone was seen a few times. This sequence joins TRBV5-6 and TRBJ2-7; TRBD1 matches 7 bases. In germline, CDR1 is SGHDT, CDR2 YYEEEE. The CDR3 consists of 14 residues. V shed 4 bases and J 6 bases; nucleotides not matched to a gene: 10. The CDR3 loop reads CASSPTPTGSEQYF. As DNA, the CDR3 is TGTGCCAGCAGCCCTACGCCGACAGGGTCCGAGCAGTACTTC.

The rearrangement links TRBV11-2 to TRBJ2-7; 10 bases align to TRBD2. The V gene's germline CDR1 is SGHAT and CDR2 FQNNGV. The CDR3 has 14 residues. V gave up 5 bases and J gave up 2 bases; unmatched junction bases: 3. CDR3: CASSRLAGPYEQYF. The CDR3 DNA is TGTGCCAGCAGCCGACTAGCGGGTCCCTACGAGCAGTACTTC.

V and J are TRBV19 and TRBJ2-3, with no clear D. Trimming shortened V by 5 bases and J by 8 bases, and 20 bases separated the two germline ends. CDR3 length: 15 residues. Germline V gene lookup returns CDR1 LNHDA and CDR2 SQIVND (reference sequence). CDR3 sequence: CASSPKRTGSGTQYF. The CDR3 DNA is TGTGCCAGTAGTCCAAAAAGGACCGGCTCGGGTACGCAGTATTTT.